One sample yielded the 30 T cell receptor beta chains listed below, sequenced in a study of OX40 agonist ivuxolimab in advanced cancers. Only in-frame clones appear in the TCRdb table, and some are missing; sequencing was by immunoSEQ multiplex PCR. The repertoire holds more than 20,000 clones, with roughly 82% as singletons. This specimen consisted of CD4+ or CD8+ T cells sorted from blood, obtained in a trial of the OX40 agonist ivuxolimab. These receptors originate from an adult with an advanced solid tumor such as melanoma, head and neck, liver or kidney cancer.

The chain is built from TRBV30 and TRBJ1-4; 7 nucleotides match TRBD1. The CDR3 length is 19 residues. V was pared by 3 bases and J by 6 bases, with 22 bases of the junction left unmatched. The V gene's germline CDR1 is GTSNPN and CDR2 SVGIG (reference sequence). CDR3 bases: TGTGCCTGGAGGGGCGCCTACAGGGGCTGGACGTTGTTAGATGAAAAACTGTTTTTT. It is translated as CAWRGAYRGWTLLDEKLFF.

The chain joins TRBV9 to TRBJ2-3, with 9 positions matching TRBD1. CDR1 is SGDLS and CDR2 is YYNGEE in the germline V gene. The CDR3 contains 18 residues. V was clipped by 0 bases and J by 4 bases; unmatched bases: 12. DNA for the CDR3: TGTGCCAGCAGCGTAGCGGTTACAGGGGGCGAACCGGCAGATACGCAGTATTTT. Residues: CASSVAVTGGEPADTQYF.

J is TRBJ2-1 and V is TRBV29-1; 14 bases match TRBD2. Losses at the gene ends were 1 base for V and 1 base for J; bases not matched to a gene: 9. Germline V CDR1 and CDR2: SQVTM, ANQGSEA. The CDR3 totals 19 residues. The DNA of the CDR3 is TGCAGCGTTGAAGGGGTGGGGACTAGCGGGAGAGGGTCCTACAATGAGCAGTTCTTC. Translation: CSVEGVGTSGRGSYNEQFF.

The genes are TRBV6-5 and TRBJ2-7; 9 bases match TRBD1. The V segment lost 0 bases and the J segment 4 bases; nucleotides outside the gene matches: 4. The CDR3 runs 15 residues. Germline loops: CDR1 MNHEY, CDR2 SVGAGI. In DNA, the CDR3 is TGTGCCAGCAGTTACTCGGGACAGGGTTGGTACGAGCAGTACTTC. It encodes CASSYSGQGWYEQYF.

The rearrangement uses TRBV7-9 and TRBJ2-7; D remains ambiguous. V lost 2 bases, J lost 5 bases, and 16 bases lay in between. The CDR3 extends over 15 amino acids. CDR1 is SEHNR, CDR2 FQNEAQ, per germline (reference sequence). CDR3 DNA: TGTGCCAGCAGCTTATCTGTGGGTGCCGGGCACGAGCAGTACTTC. It encodes CASSLSVGAGHEQYF.

The V call is TRBV4-1, the J call TRBJ1-1; D may be TRBD1 (6 bases). Germline CDR1 and CDR2: MGHRA and YSYEKL. The CDR3 loop spans 15 amino acids. Trimming left V 0 bases short and J 5 bases short, with 13 bases between. For the CDR3, the DNA is TGCGCCAGCAGCCAAGATCGGGGGCCGAGAACTGAAGCTTTCTTT. Translated, it gives CASSQDRGPRTEAFF.

The chain recombines TRBV7-9 with TRBJ2-5, with no clear D. The ends were cut back, 7 bases at V and 5 bases at J, with 14 bases in the middle. Per germline, CDR1 SEHNR and CDR2 FQNEAQ (reference sequence). CDR3 length: 13 amino acids. CDR3 DNA: TGTGCCAGCACCCCCGGGCCTCTGGAGACCCAGTACTTC. Translation: CASTPGPLETQYF. The variable domain in full, completed from reference TRBV7-9 and TRBJ2-5, reads DTGVSQNPRHKITKRGQNVTFRCDPISEHNRLYWYRQTLGQGPEFLTYFQNEAQLEKSRLLSDRFSAERPKGSFSTLEIQRTEQGDSAMYLCASTPGPLETQYFGPGTRLLVL.

The chain links TRBV7-6 to TRBJ2-1; no clear D. V lost 2 bases, J lost 4 bases, and 9 bases lay in between. Germline V gene sequence: CDR1 SGHVS, CDR2 FNYEAQ. This CDR3 is built from 14 residues. This chain's CDR3 is CASSLRKGYNEQFF. DNA of the CDR3: TGTGCCAGCAGCTTACGTAAAGGGTACAATGAGCAGTTCTTC. Supplemented by reference TRBV7-6 and TRBJ2-1, the full variable domain reads GAGVSQSPRYKVTKRGQDVALRCDPISGHVSLYWYRQALGQGPEFLTYFNYEAQQDKSGLPNDRFSAERPEGSISTLTIQRTEQRDSAMYRCASSLRKGYNEQFFGPGTRLTVL.

The V gene is TRBV30, the J gene TRBJ2-5; 8 positions match TRBD1. CDR1 and CDR2 from the germline V gene are GTSNPN and SVGIG (reference sequence). The CDR3 runs to 15 residues. After removal of 2 bases from V and 3 bases from J, the junction contained 8 bases not matched to a gene. The CDR3 region has the DNA TGTGCCTGGAGTTCCATAGACAGGGGAGAAGAGACCCAGTACTTC. Translated: CAWSSIDRGEETQYF.

This chain uses TRBV2 with TRBJ1-1; D ambiguous. V shed 8 bases and J shed 1 base, with 11 bases lying between them. Per the germline V gene, CDR1 is SNHLY and CDR2 is FYNNEI. The length of the CDR3 is 13 residues. The CDR3 DNA is TGTGCCAGCTCAAGGGTAGAGAACACTGAAGCTTTCTTT. Its protein is CASSRVENTEAFF. The full variable domain, in which reference TRBV2 and TRBJ1-1 provide the parts outside the CDR3, is EPEVTQTPSHQVTQMGQEVILRCVPISNHLYFYWYRQILGQKVEFLVSFYNNEISEKSEIFDDQFSVERPDGSNFTLKIRSTKLEDSAMYFCASSRVENTEAFFGQGTRLTVV.

The genes are TRBV28 and TRBJ1-1, with TRBD1 matching 7 bases. CDR1 and CDR2 from the germline V gene are MDHEN and SYDVKM. The J segment lost 4 bases and the V segment lost 5 bases, leaving 16 bases of the junction unmatched. CDR3 length: 17 amino acids. The CDR3 DNA reads TGTGCCAGCAGTCCCAGGATATCGACAGGGCCCAGCACTGAAGCTTTCTTT. Translating it yields CASSPRISTGPSTEAFF. Full variable domain (rest looked up from reference TRBV28 and TRBJ1-1): DVKVTQSSRYLVKRTGEKVFLECVQDMDHENMFWYRQDPGLGLRLIYFSYDVKMKEKGDIPEGYSVSREKKERFSLILESASTNQTSMYLCASSPRISTGPSTEAFFGQGTRLTVV.

Remarks on this clone: This same CDR3 is encoded by further DNA sequences in the sample. The chain links TRBV2 to TRBJ2-7, with TRBD2 matching 9 bases. Per germline, CDR1 SNHLY and CDR2 FYNNEI. The CDR3 has 15 amino acids. Unmatched junction bases numbered 5, after V lost 2 bases and J lost 3 bases. CDR3 sequence: CASSELLAGFYEQYF. The CDR3 DNA sequence: TGTGCCAGCAGTGAACTGCTAGCGGGATTCTACGAGCAGTACTTC. The whole variable domain, filled in from reference TRBV2 and TRBJ2-7, reads EPEVTQTPSHQVTQMGQEVILRCVPISNHLYFYWYRQILGQKVEFLVSFYNNEISEKSEIFDDQFSVERPDGSNFTLKIRSTKLEDSAMYFCASSELLAGFYEQYFGPGTRLTVT.

The rearrangement joins TRBV4-2 to TRBJ2-5; D gene ambiguous. The J call may not be correct, given that the DNA end is closer to TRBJ2-7. The CDR3 is made up of 15 amino acids. CDR1 is LGHNA and CDR2 is YNFKEQ in the germline V gene. The CDR3 protein is CASSQEIADSYEQYF. The CDR3 region has the DNA TGTGCCAGCAGCCAAGAGATCGCGGACTCCTACGAGCAGTACTTC.

The chain has TRBV27 and TRBJ2-3, with D possibly TRBD2 on 5 matching bases. Trimming pared 6 bases from V and 7 bases from J, leaving 8 bases between. The CDR3 is 11 amino acids. Germline V gives CDR1 MNHEY, CDR2 SMNVEV (reference sequence). Here the CDR3 DNA reads TGTGCCAGCAGCACTAGTTATACGCAGTATTTT. Translating gives CASSTSYTQYF.

V and J are TRBV19 and TRBJ1-1; D is unresolved. Between the trimmed V and J ends, which lost 8 bases and 6 bases, there was a span of 16 bases. Germline V lookup: CDR1 LNHDA, CDR2 SQIVND (reference sequence). This CDR3 contains 13 residues. CDR3 sequence reads: CASWKGLGAEAFF. CDR3 in DNA: TGTGCCAGTTGGAAAGGGTTGGGCGCTGAAGCTTTCTTT.

This clone turned up a few times. This chain connects TRBV5-1 to TRBJ2-1; 11 nucleotides align to TRBD2. This CDR3 is built from 15 residues. Germline V gene lookup returns CDR1 SGHRS and CDR2 YFSETQ. V gave up 4 bases and J gave up 8 bases; unmatched junction bases: 8. The CDR3 spells CASSRTSGRKYEQFF. The CDR3 region has the DNA TGCGCCAGCAGCCGTACTAGCGGGAGAAAGTATGAGCAGTTCTTC.

The gene calls are TRBV7-9 and TRBJ2-1; a weak D match, TRBD1 (6 bases). There are 17 residues in the CDR3. Germline V gene data show CDR1 as SEHNR and CDR2 as FQNEAQ (reference sequence). The V and J ends lost 4 bases and 0 bases respectively, with 16 bases between them. CDR3 sequence: CASSSYPGTPSYNEQFF. CDR3 sequence (DNA): TGTGCCAGCAGCTCTTACCCCGGGACACCCTCCTACAATGAGCAGTTCTTC.

This chain uses TRBV7-6 with TRBJ2-1, with 7 bases lining up with TRBD2. J gave up 5 bases and V 3 bases, and 4 bases lay outside the gene matches. The CDR3 is made up of 14 amino acids. CDR1 and CDR2 from the germline V gene are SGHVS and FNYEAQ. CDR3 loop: CASSLDLADNEQFF. The CDR3, as DNA: TGTGCCAGCAGCTTGGATCTAGCGGACAATGAGCAGTTCTTC.

The rearrangement joins TRBV4-1 to TRBJ2-3, with TRBD2 matching over 7 bases. Germline V lookup: CDR1 MGHRA, CDR2 YSYEKL. The CDR3 is 15 residues long. V lost 0 bases, J lost 4 bases, and 4 bases stayed unmatched. The CDR3 reads CASSQEASGADTQYF. The CDR3 coding sequence is TGCGCCAGCAGCCAAGAGGCTAGCGGAGCAGATACGCAGTATTTT.

The V call is TRBV5-6, the J call TRBJ1-5; the D is unclear. The CDR3 length is 14 residues. V gave up 2 bases and J gave up 0 bases, with 6 bases separating them. The germline CDR1 and CDR2 sequences are SGHDT and YYEEEE. As DNA, the CDR3 is TGTGCCAGCAGCTTATCTTATAGCAATCAGCCCCAGCATTTT. Translated: CASSLSYSNQPQHF.

The chain employs TRBV2 and TRBJ1-2, with D maybe TRBD1 (5 bases). Trimming took off 1 base at V and 3 bases at J, with 15 bases between the two ends. The V gene's germline CDR1 is SNHLY and CDR2 FYNNEI. The CDR3 loop spans 16 amino acids. The CDR3 here is CASSEVGTRGDYGYTF. CDR3 sequence (DNA): TGTGCCAGCAGTGAAGTGGGAACTCGGGGGGACTATGGCTACACCTTC.

The gene calls are TRBV12-1 and TRBJ1-5. TRBV12-1 is termed a pseudogene. The CDR3 runs to 13 residues. The CDR3 coding sequence is TGTGCCAGCAGCTCGAGTCCCTCCGGGCCCCAGCATTTT. This encodes CASSSSPSGPQHF.

This clone has just a few counts. CDR3 sequence (DNA): TGTGCCAGCAGCCCCCGGGACTTAGGTCAAGAGACCCAGTACTTC. Amino acids: CASSPRDLGQETQYF. This chain links TRBV7-9 with TRBJ2-5, with D possibly being TRBD2 (6 bases). From germline, CDR1 is SEHNR and CDR2 FQNEAQ (reference sequence). V was pared by 5 bases and J by 2 bases, with 15 bases between. The CDR3 has 15 residues.

The chain's CDR3 is CASSLGTGDTDTQYF. For the CDR3, the DNA is TGCGCCAGCAGCCTCGGGACAGGGGACACAGATACGCAGTATTTT. This chain links TRBV5-1 with TRBJ2-3; 10 bases are shared with TRBD1. The trim removed 4 bases at V and 2 bases at J, leaving 4 bases unmatched. This CDR3 is built from 15 residues. Germline CDR1 reads SGHRS; CDR2 reads YFSETQ.

This rearrangement joins TRBV30 to TRBJ2-3; TRBD2 aligns across 8 bases. The CDR3 spans 16 residues. V shed 0 bases and J 5 bases; nucleotides not matched to a gene: 10. CDR1 and CDR2 (germline): GTSNPN, SVGIG (reference sequence). CDR3 nucleotides: TGTGCCTGGAGTGTCGGGGTGGTAGCGGGAAAAGATACGCAGTATTTT. Translation gives CAWSVGVVAGKDTQYF.

The chain joins TRBV28 to TRBJ1-4; D might be TRBD1 (5 bases). Germline CDR1 reads MDHEN; CDR2 reads SYDVKM. The CDR3 loop spans 12 amino acids. V lost 10 bases, J lost 6 bases, and 12 bases lay in between. CDR3 sequence (DNA): TGTGCCACCTCCAGGGTCCATGAAAAACTGTTTTTT. Translated: CATSRVHEKLFF.

This rearrangement joins TRBV4-1 to TRBJ2-7, with D maybe TRBD2 (5 bases). The CDR3 extends over 15 amino acids. Germline V gene lookup returns CDR1 MGHRA and CDR2 YSYEKL. V was cut by 0 bases and J by 3 bases, with 12 bases left in between. CDR3 sequence: CASSQDLGLSYEQYF. CDR3 nucleotides: TGCGCCAGCAGCCAAGATCTCGGACTGAGCTACGAGCAGTACTTC.

The chain links TRBV28 to TRBJ2-3; weak D call: TRBD2 (6 bases). Germline V gene lookup returns CDR1 MDHEN and CDR2 SYDVKM. The length of the CDR3 is 14 residues. V was cut by 2 bases and J by 4 bases, with 10 bases left in between. The CDR3 DNA reads as TGTGCCAGCAGTTTAGCGGGGCGCGCAGATACGCAGTATTTT. This gives the protein CASSLAGRADTQYF.

The J gene is TRBJ2-1, the V gene TRBV19, with D perhaps matching TRBD2 (6 bases). There are 16 residues in the CDR3. Germline CDR1 LNHDA, CDR2 SQIVND (reference sequence). V lost 1 base to trimming and J lost 4 bases, with 14 bases between them. This CDR3 reads CASSIVAAGPYNEQFF. As DNA, the CDR3 is TGTGCCAGTAGTATAGTAGCGGCGGGACCATACAATGAGCAGTTCTTC.

This sequence joins TRBV4-1 and TRBJ2-7, with D perhaps assigned TRBD1 or TRBD2 (5 bases each). Germline assignment: CDR1 MGHRA and CDR2 YSYEKL. The CDR3 is made up of 14 amino acids. Trimming left V 2 bases short and J 3 bases short, with 11 bases between. CDR3 bases: TGCGCCAGCAGCCAACGGGACGGTAACTACGAGCAGTACTTC. Translation: CASSQRDGNYEQYF.